This TCR beta chain is from a study of T cells in localized non-small cell lung cancer. Study-level points and caveats: Tumor showed lower T cell clonality than uninvolved adjacent lung, where it was highest. As only one tumor region underwent sequencing, heterogeneity remains possible. An association was observed between higher blood T cell density and longer overall survival.

As concerns this clone: Its antigen is as yet unknown.

The length of the CDR3 is 16 residues. V lost 6 bases, J lost 0 bases, and 7 bases stayed unmatched. Germline V gives CDR1 SQVTM, CDR2 ANQGSEA. Profiling relied on immunoSEQ multiplex PCR, and the TCRdb table lists in-frame clones only, not all of them. The sample yields approximately 89,000 clones, around 80% seen once. This chain links TRBV29-1 with TRBJ2-1; 11 bases agree with TRBD1. This receptor was obtained from a man aged 35 to 69 with stage II squamous cell lung carcinoma. The sequencing used PBMCs, collected before any cancer treatment. The CDR3 here is CSVDRTGGISYNEQFF. The CDR3 bases are TGCAGCGTAGACAGGACAGGGGGCATCTCCTACAATGAGCAGTTCTTC.